Below are 12 T cell receptor beta chains sequenced from a single sample in a study of tumor and adjacent non-tumor tissue in lung cancer. A modified ARM-PCR protocol with three rounds of nested PCR amplified TCRbeta. MiXCR, applied by TCRdb to the multiplex PCR reads, yields one record per CDR3 protein. This table has 45,000 or so distinct CDR3 sequences, roughly 62% appearing once. This sample's RNA came from whole unsorted tissue. More than 3 cm separated this lung sample from the edge of the tumor. The sequencing input was distant non-tumor lung tissue. The receptors come from a woman between 35 and 50 years old with non-small cell lung cancer.

Many counts were recorded for this clonotype. The V call is TRBV28, the J call TRBJ2-1; maybe TRBD2 (6 bases). Germline V gene data show CDR1 as MDHEN and CDR2 as SYDVKM. The CDR3 is 15 amino acids. Trimming removed 8 bases from V and 0 bases from J, with 14 bases in between. The CDR3 nucleotides are TGTGCCAGCTGTCGGGAGAGGAGCTCCTACAATGAGCAGTTCTTC. It is translated as CASCRERSSYNEQFF.

This chain uses TRBV12-3 or TRBV12-4 with TRBJ1-2; TRBD1 might be the D (6 bases). This CDR3 contains 14 residues. V dropped 7 bases and J dropped 8 bases, with 20 bases sitting between them. CDR3 region: CASTAFGQLGGYTF. The CDR3 DNA follows: TGTGCCAGCACCGCCTTCGGACAGCTTGGGGGCTACACCTTC.

As to this clonotype: Since no conserved phenylalanine or tryptophan closes the CDR3, a read error is the likely cause. The gene calls are TRBV6-6 and TRBJ1-1; D gene ambiguous. Trimming took off 5 bases at V and 4 bases at J, with 11 bases between the two ends. This CDR3 has 13 amino acids. The germline V gene has CDR1 MNHNY and CDR2 SVGAGI (reference sequence). CDR3 protein: CASSDTAFTEAFL. CDR3 nucleotides: TGTGCCAGCAGTGATACAGCCTTCACTGAAGCTTTCCTT.

As concerns this clonotype: A much larger clone is a single base away; this may be a read error. The V call is TRBV6-2 or TRBV6-3, the J call TRBJ2-7, with 9 nucleotides matching TRBD1. This CDR3 region has 13 residues. The germline CDR1 and CDR2 sequences are MNHEY and SVGEGT. CDR3 in amino acids: CVSSDRGASEQYF. CDR3 nucleotides: TGTGTCAGCAGCGACAGGGGGGCTTCCGAGCAGTACTTC.

This clonotype was seen many times. This sequence joins TRBV28 and TRBJ2-5; TRBD2 is a possible D gene (6 bases). CDR3 length: 11 amino acids. V lost 5 bases, J lost 14 bases, and 15 bases lay in between. Looked up from germline, CDR1 is MDHEN and CDR2 is SYDVKM. The CDR3 DNA follows: TGTGCCAGCAGTATGGGGACTTCCACTTACTTC. This codes for CASSMGTSTYF.

The genes are TRBV12-3 or TRBV12-4 and TRBJ2-3, with D possibly TRBD2 on 6 matching bases. V shed 1 base and J shed 4 bases, with 15 bases lying between them. This CDR3 has 16 amino acids. The CDR3 reads CASSLVPGVGADTQYF. The DNA for the CDR3 is TGTGCCAGCAGTTTAGTGCCGGGGGTTGGGGCAGATACGCAGTATTTT.

This clonotype has only a few counts. The CDR3 reads CASSRHGLITQYF. The DNA for the CDR3 is TGTGCCAGCAGCAGACATGGCCTAATTACGCAGTATTTT. The V gene is TRBV11-2, the J gene TRBJ2-3; D not certain. CDR1 is SGHAT, CDR2 FQNNGV, per germline. V lost 5 bases to trimming and J lost 8 bases, with 14 bases between them. CDR3 length: 13 amino acids. Using reference TRBV11-2 and TRBJ2-3 for the parts outside the CDR3, the full variable domain is EAGVAQSPRYKIIEKRQSVAFWCNPISGHATLYWYQQILGQGPKLLIQFQNNGVVDDSQLPKDRFSAERLKGVDSTLKIQPAKLEDSAVYLCASSRHGLITQYFGPGTRLTVL.

Note on this clonotype: At one end, the junction sequence differs from germline, possibly due to a read error. The chain is built from TRBV4-2 and TRBJ2-1; no clear D gene. CDR1 and CDR2 (germline): LGHNA, YNFKEQ. This CDR3 comprises 16 residues. The CDR3 region is CVSSQDLGEPYNEQFF. CDR3 DNA: TGTGTCAGCAGTCAAGATCTTGGCGAACCCTACAATGAGCAGTTCTTC.

In its sample, this clonotype was seen many times. The chain uses TRBV28 and TRBJ2-2, with D possibly matching TRBD1 (6 bases). The CDR3 has 13 amino acids. Germline CDR1 is MDHEN and CDR2 is SYDVKM. Trimming cost V 6 bases and J 4 bases, with 9 bases left between them. This chain's CDR3 is CASRRTVTGELFF. CDR3 in DNA: TGTGCCAGCAGACGGACAGTCACCGGGGAGCTGTTTTTT.

As for this clonotype: A much larger clone lies a single base off, so this may be a read error. The CDR3 does not close with the conserved phenylalanine or tryptophan, likely indicating a read error. J is TRBJ2-7 and V is TRBV5-1; D unresolved. V lost 4 bases to trimming and J lost 2 bases, with 13 bases between them. The CDR3 sequence is 14 residues long. Germline lookup yields CDR1 SGHRS and CDR2 YFSETQ. CDR3 nucleotides: TGCGCCAGCAGCACAAGGACCGGTGCCTACGAGCAGTACTTA. It translates to CASSTRTGAYEQYL.

About this clonotype itself: One end of the junction does not line up with germline, which may come from a read error. This chain joins TRBV29-1 and TRBJ2-1; 7 nucleotides agree with TRBD1. Looked up from germline, CDR1 is SQVTM and CDR2 is ANQGSEA. The CDR3 length is 12 residues. This CDR3 reads CGAGTDYNEQFF. DNA for the CDR3: TGCGGCGCCGGGACAGATTACAATGAGCAGTTTTTC.

In regard to this clonotype: The junction departs from the called germline gene at one end, perhaps through a read error. The rearrangement uses TRBV29-1 and TRBJ2-5; maybe TRBD2 (6 bases). Germline V gene sequence: CDR1 SQVTM, CDR2 ANQGSEA. CDR3 length: 14 residues. The chain's CDR3 is CGVYTGVVQETQYF. The CDR3 DNA reads TGCGGCGTTTATACGGGGGTTGTCCAAGAGACCCAGTACTTC.